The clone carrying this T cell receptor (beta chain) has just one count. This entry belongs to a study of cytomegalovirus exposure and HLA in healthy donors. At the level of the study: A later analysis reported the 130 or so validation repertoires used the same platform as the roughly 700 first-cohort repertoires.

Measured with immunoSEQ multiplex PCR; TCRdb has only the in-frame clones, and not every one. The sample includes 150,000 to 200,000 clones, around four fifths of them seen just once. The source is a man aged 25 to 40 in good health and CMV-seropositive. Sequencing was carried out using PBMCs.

CDR3 region: CASNPTGTSGSSYEQYF. In DNA, the CDR3 is TGCGCCAGCAATCCGACAGGGACTAGCGGAAGCTCCTACGAGCAGTACTTC. The rearrangement uses TRBV23-1 and TRBJ2-7; 11 bases align to TRBD2. TRBV23-1 is flagged as an ORF with uncertain function. V shed 7 bases and J 0 bases; nucleotides not matched to a gene: 11. CDR3 size: 17 residues.